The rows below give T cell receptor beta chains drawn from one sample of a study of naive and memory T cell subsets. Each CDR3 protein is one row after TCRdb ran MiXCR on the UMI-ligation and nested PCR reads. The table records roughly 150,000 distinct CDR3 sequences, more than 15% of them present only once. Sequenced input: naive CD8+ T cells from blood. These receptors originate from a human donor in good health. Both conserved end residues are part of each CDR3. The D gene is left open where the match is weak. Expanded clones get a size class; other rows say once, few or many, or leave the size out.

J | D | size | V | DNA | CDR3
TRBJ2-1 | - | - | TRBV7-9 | TGTGCCAGCAGCCGATTAGTGATAAGCTCCTACAATGAGCAGTTCTTC | CASSRLVISSYNEQFF
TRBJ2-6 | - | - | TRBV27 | TGTGCCAGCAGTCCGACCCCGCTAGGGGCCAACGTCCTGACTTTC | CASSPTPLGANVLTF
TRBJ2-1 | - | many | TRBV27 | TGTGCCAGCAGTTTAGGGGCCAGTAGCTACAATGAGCAGTTCTTC | CASSLGASSYNEQFF
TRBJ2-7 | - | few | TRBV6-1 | TGTGCCAGCAGTGAAGAGGGGAGGTCCTACGAGCAGTACTTC | CASSEEGRSYEQYF
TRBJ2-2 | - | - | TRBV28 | TGTGCCAGCACCCAATGGGGGGACGGGGAGCTGTTTTTT | CASTQWGDGELFF
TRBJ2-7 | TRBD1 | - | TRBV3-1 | TGTGCCAGCAGCCCTTGGGACAGGGGCGACGAGCAGTACTTC | CASSPWDRGDEQYF
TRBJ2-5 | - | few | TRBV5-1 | TGCGCCAGCAGCTTCGGTCCCCCGGAGACCCAGTACTTC | CASSFGPPETQYF
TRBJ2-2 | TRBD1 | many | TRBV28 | TGTGCCAGCACCCCGGACAGGGTTGTTAACACCGGGGAGCTGTTTTTT | CASTPDRVVNTGELFF
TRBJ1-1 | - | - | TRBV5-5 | TGTGCCAGCAGCCTCGAGACCATCCCTCCTGAAGCTTTCTTT | CASSLETIPPEAFF
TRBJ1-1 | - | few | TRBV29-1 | TGCAGCGTTGAAGACGGGGCCGCCCGGTTGGACACTGAAGCTTTCTTT | CSVEDGAARLDTEAFF
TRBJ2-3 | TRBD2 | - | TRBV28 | TGTGCCAGCGGACTAGCGGGAGCAAATACGCAGTATTTT | CASGLAGANTQYF
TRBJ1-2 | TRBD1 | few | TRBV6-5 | TGTGCCAGCAGTTTCGGGACAGAGGGTGGCTACACCTTC | CASSFGTEGGYTF
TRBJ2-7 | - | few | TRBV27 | TGTGCCAGCAGTTTATACAGCGGACTATCTTACGAGCAGTACTTC | CASSLYSGLSYEQYF
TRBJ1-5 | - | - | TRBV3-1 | TGTGCCAGCAGCCACCCCGGGGAGGGTCAGCCCCAGCATTTT | CASSHPGEGQPQHF
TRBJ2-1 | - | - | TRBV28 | TGTGCCAGCAGTTCCGGACAGAATTACAATGAGCAGTTCTTC | CASSSGQNYNEQFF
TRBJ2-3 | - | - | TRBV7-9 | TGTGCCAGCAGCCTCTCGGGGACTAGCACAGATACGCAGTATTTT | CASSLSGTSTDTQYF
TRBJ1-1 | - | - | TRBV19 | TGTGCCAGTAGACAAGACGGGACGCGGGTGGAGAACACTGAAGCTTTCTTT | CASRQDGTRVENTEAFF
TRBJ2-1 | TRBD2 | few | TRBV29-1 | TGCAGCGTGGCAGCGGGAGTCGGCTACAATGAGCAGTTCTTC | CSVAAGVGYNEQFF
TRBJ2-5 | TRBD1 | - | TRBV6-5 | TGTGCCAGCAGCACCCCACGGACAGGGGGCTTGGAGACCCAGTACTTC | CASSTPRTGGLETQYF
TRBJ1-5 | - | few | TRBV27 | TGTGCCAGCAGGGGTTCAGGATATCAGCCCCAGCATTTT | CASRGSGYQPQHF
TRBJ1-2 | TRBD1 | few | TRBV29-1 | TGCAGCGTTGACGGGGACAGTCCTTCCTATGGCTACACCTTC | CSVDGDSPSYGYTF
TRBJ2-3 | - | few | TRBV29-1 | TGCAGCGTTGAAGGGGAGGACGGATCGAGCACAGATACGCAGTATTTT | CSVEGEDGSSTDTQYF
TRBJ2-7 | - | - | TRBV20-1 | TGCAGTGCCCGCGGGCAACCTTCCTACGAGCAGTACTTC | CSARGQPSYEQYF
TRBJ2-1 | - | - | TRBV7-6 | TGTGCCAGCAGCCGAGACGGCAATGAGCAGTTCTTC | CASSRDGNEQFF
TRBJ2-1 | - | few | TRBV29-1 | TGCAGCGTTGATAGGCAGAACTACAATGAGCAGTTCTTC | CSVDRQNYNEQFF
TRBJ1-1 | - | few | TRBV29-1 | TGCAGCGGCGGGACATCGAACACTGAAGCTTTCTTT | CSGGTSNTEAFF
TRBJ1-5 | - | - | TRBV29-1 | TGCAGCGTTGAAGATCATTTGGGGGGGCCCCAGCATTTT | CSVEDHLGGPQHF
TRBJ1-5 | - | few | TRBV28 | TGTGCCAGCAGTCCGATTTATAGCAATCAGCCCCAGCATTTT | CASSPIYSNQPQHF
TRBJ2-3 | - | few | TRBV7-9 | TGTGCCAGCAAACCAGCGACCACAGATACGCAGTATTTT | CASKPATTDTQYF
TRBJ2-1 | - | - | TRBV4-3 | TGCGCCAGCAGCCAAGATCTCGGGAGCCTCAATGAGCAGTTCTTC | CASSQDLGSLNEQFF
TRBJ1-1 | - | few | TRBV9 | TGTGCCAGCAGCGTAGTCCTGAACACTGAAGCTTTCTTT | CASSVVLNTEAFF
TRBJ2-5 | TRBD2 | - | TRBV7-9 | TGTGCCAGCAGCTTACCACTAGCGGGCCCGGAGGGGAAGGAGACCCAGTACTTC | CASSLPLAGPEGKETQYF
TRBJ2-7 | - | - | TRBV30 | TGTGCCTGGAGCGGTCTTAGGTCCTACGAGCAGTACTTC | CAWSGLRSYEQYF
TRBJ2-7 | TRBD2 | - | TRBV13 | TGTGCCAGCAGCCCCCAGACTAGCGGTCATGGGCCGTACTTC | CASSPQTSGHGPYF
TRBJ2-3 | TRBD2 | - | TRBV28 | TGTGCCAGCACCCACCCCCTAGCGGGAGTGGTAGATACGCAGTATTTT | CASTHPLAGVVDTQYF
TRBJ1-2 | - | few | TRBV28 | TGTGCCAGCGTCGATCCCCCCTATGGCTACACCTTC | CASVDPPYGYTF
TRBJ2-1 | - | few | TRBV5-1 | TGCGCCAGCAGCTTGGACGCCCTGTCCAATGAGCAGTTCTTC | CASSLDALSNEQFF
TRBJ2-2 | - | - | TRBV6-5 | TGTGCCAGCAGTTACTCGACCGGAGAACTAAACACCGGGGAGCTGTTTTTT | CASSYSTGELNTGELFF
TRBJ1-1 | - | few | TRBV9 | TGTGCCAGCAGCGTAGAAGAACACGGCCTTTACGGAGCTTTCTTT | CASSVEEHGLYGAFF
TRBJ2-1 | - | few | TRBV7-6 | TGTGCCAGCAGCTTTTTACAGAGCTCCTACAATGAGCAGTTCTTC | CASSFLQSSYNEQFF
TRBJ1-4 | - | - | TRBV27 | TGTGCCAGCAGTCCCATCGACAGTAGTAATGAAAAACTGTTTTTT | CASSPIDSSNEKLFF
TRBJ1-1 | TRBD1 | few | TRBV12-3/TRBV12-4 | TGTGCCAGCAGTCTAAATAGAGGGACAGTTGATATGAACACTGAAGCTTTCTTT | CASSLNRGTVDMNTEAFF
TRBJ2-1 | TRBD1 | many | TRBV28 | TGTGCCAGCCAAGTATGGACCCCGGGGACAGGGAGTTTCAATGAGCAGTTCTTC | CASQVWTPGTGSFNEQFF
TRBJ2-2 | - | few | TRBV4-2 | TGTGCCAGCAGCCAAGGCGGGACCGGGGAGCTGTTTTTT | CASSQGGTGELFF
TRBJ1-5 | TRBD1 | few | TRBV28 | TGTGCCAGCACCAAGACAGGGGGTTATAGCAATCAGCCCCAGCATTTT | CASTKTGGYSNQPQHF
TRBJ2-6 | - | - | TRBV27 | TGTGCCAGCAGTCCCCAAGACTCTGGGGCCAACGTCCTGACTTTC | CASSPQDSGANVLTF